This is a list of T cell receptor beta chains from one sample in a study of circulating CD8 cells and anti-PD-1 response in melanoma. TCRdb reprocessed the reads with MiXCR, giving one entry per CDR3 protein. The table lists some 2,000 distinct CDR3 sequences, about 7.8% of them singletons. Specimen: CD8+ T cells from PBMCs, collected at baseline or after one month of anti-PD-1 therapy (not recorded which). These receptors were obtained from a human donor with melanoma. Each CDR3 is given with its conserved first and last residue. The D gene is left open where the match is weak. The listing skips clone size in some rows; elsewhere it reads once, few, many or a size class.

J: TRBJ2-7
V: TRBV18
D: NA
size: medium-sized
DNA: TGTGCCAGCTCACCGCCGGGTGGGGACGAGCAGTACTTC
CDR3: CASSPPGGDEQYF

J: TRBJ1-1
V: TRBV19
D: TRBD1
size: medium-sized
DNA: TGTGCCAGTAGTACCAAGTCGGGACAGGGGCCCACTGAAGCTTTCTTT
CDR3: CASSTKSGQGPTEAFF

J: TRBJ2-1
V: TRBV19
D: NA
size: NA
DNA: TGTGCCAGTAGTATAGGTACGAGAGACGAGCAGTTCTTC
CDR3: CASSIGTRDEQFF

J: TRBJ2-1
V: TRBV5-1
D: TRBD2
size: medium-sized
DNA: TGCGCCAGCAGCTTGGAAACTCGGGGACTAGCGGGGACGTACAATGAGCAGTTCTTC
CDR3: CASSLETRGLAGTYNEQFF

J: TRBJ1-1
V: TRBV10-3
D: NA
size: large
DNA: TGTGCCATCAGTGAGCCAGGGGCCGGGGCGAACACTGAAGCTTTCTTT
CDR3: CAISEPGAGANTEAFF

J: TRBJ2-1
V: TRBV16
D: TRBD2
size: medium-sized
DNA: TGTGCCAGCAGCCAAGGTCGTAGGCTAGCGGGGAACAATGAGCAGTTCTTC
CDR3: CASSQGRRLAGNNEQFF

J: TRBJ1-5
V: TRBV3-1
D: NA
size: medium-sized
DNA: TGTGCCAGCAGCCAAGAGTCCGGGACTCAAGGGCCCCAGCATTTT
CDR3: CASSQESGTQGPQHF

J: TRBJ2-1
V: TRBV7-9
D: NA
size: NA
DNA: TGTGCCAGCAGCTTAAAGGGCAGAAGTTTCTCCTACAATGAGCAGTTCTTC
CDR3: CASSLKGRSFSYNEQFF

J: TRBJ2-7
V: TRBV7-2
D: NA
size: medium-sized
DNA: TGTGCCAGCAGCTCGGCGGGGACAGCAAGCTCCTACGAGCAGTACTTC
CDR3: CASSSAGTASSYEQYF

J: TRBJ2-2
V: TRBV6-5
D: TRBD1
size: medium-sized
DNA: TGTGCCAGCAGAGGGACAGGGACGAACACCGGGGAGCTGTTTTTT
CDR3: CASRGTGTNTGELFF

J: TRBJ1-1
V: TRBV7-2
D: NA
size: medium-sized
DNA: TGTGCCAGCAGCTTTCTGGGGGACACTGAAGCTTTCTTT
CDR3: CASSFLGDTEAFF

J: TRBJ1-2
V: TRBV24-1
D: TRBD1
size: medium-sized
DNA: TGTGCCACCAGTGAACCGGACAGGGGAGATGGCTACACCTTC
CDR3: CATSEPDRGDGYTF

J: TRBJ1-1
V: TRBV5-6
D: NA
size: NA
DNA: TGTGCCAGCAGCTTGGAACAGGGTCCCCTTTTGTCGAACACTGAAGCTTTCTTT
CDR3: CASSLEQGPLLSNTEAFF

J: TRBJ2-7
V: TRBV19
D: NA
size: medium-sized
DNA: TGTGCCAGTAGTATCAGGCCGAACTACGAGCAGTACTTC
CDR3: CASSIRPNYEQYF

J: TRBJ2-1
V: TRBV27
D: NA
size: medium-sized
DNA: TGTGCCAGCAGTTTAGCGGAGTCCTACAATGAGCAGTTCTTC
CDR3: CASSLAESYNEQFF

J: TRBJ1-1
V: TRBV20-1
D: NA
size: medium-sized
DNA: TGCAGTGCCAGCCATACGGGGGACACTGAAGCTTTCTTT
CDR3: CSASHTGDTEAFF

J: TRBJ2-2
V: TRBV19
D: NA
size: medium-sized
DNA: TGTGCCAGTAGTGACCGAGGGGCTAACACCGGGGAGCTGTTTTTT
CDR3: CASSDRGANTGELFF

J: TRBJ1-5
V: TRBV19
D: TRBD1
size: medium-sized
DNA: TGTGCCAGTACCTTTGCCACAGGGGGCCTTAGCAATCAGCCCCAGCATTTT
CDR3: CASTFATGGLSNQPQHF

J: TRBJ2-7
V: TRBV30
D: NA
size: medium-sized
DNA: TGTGCCTGCCGGGACGTCACCTACGAGCAGTACTTC
CDR3: CACRDVTYEQYF

J: TRBJ2-7
V: TRBV30
D: NA
size: medium-sized
DNA: TGTGCCTGGAGTACCCCCGGGAGAAACTCCTACGAGCAGTACTTC
CDR3: CAWSTPGRNSYEQYF

J: TRBJ1-1
V: TRBV5-5
D: TRBD1
size: medium-sized
DNA: TGTGCCAGCAGCCACTCAGGGGGCTCAGCGACTGAAGCTTTCTTT
CDR3: CASSHSGGSATEAFF

J: TRBJ2-3
V: TRBV7-2
D: NA
size: medium-sized
DNA: TGTGCCAGCAGCCGCCGAGAGGGTACCACAGATACGCAGTATTTT
CDR3: CASSRREGTTDTQYF

J: TRBJ2-7
V: TRBV14
D: NA
size: NA
DNA: TGTGCCAGCAGCCAATGGGACGGGCCCTACGAGCAGTACTTC
CDR3: CASSQWDGPYEQYF

J: TRBJ2-1
V: TRBV25-1
D: NA
size: medium-sized
DNA: TGTGATAAAGAGGTGTCCGAGCAGTTCTTC
CDR3: CDKEVSEQFF

J: TRBJ2-1
V: TRBV28
D: TRBD1
size: NA
DNA: TGTGCCAGCAGTTCCCTAAGGACAGGGAGGCGGGATGAGCAGTTTTTC
CDR3: CASSSLRTGRRDEQFF

J: TRBJ2-7
V: TRBV28
D: NA
size: medium-sized
DNA: TGTGCCAGCGAGCGGGCAGGGAGACCCTACGAGCAGTACTTC
CDR3: CASERAGRPYEQYF

J: TRBJ2-7
V: TRBV28
D: TRBD2
size: medium-sized
DNA: TGTGCCAGCAGCCCGCTAGCGGGAGGGGTCTACGAGCAGTACTTC
CDR3: CASSPLAGGVYEQYF

J: TRBJ2-1
V: TRBV6-5
D: TRBD2
size: medium-sized
DNA: TGTGCCAGCAGTTACTTGGGACTAGCGGAGTACAATGAGCAGTTCTTC
CDR3: CASSYLGLAEYNEQFF

J: TRBJ2-1
V: TRBV14
D: NA
size: medium-sized
DNA: TGTGCCAGCAGCCACCCGGCCGGTGAGCAGTTCTTC
CDR3: CASSHPAGEQFF

J: TRBJ2-1
V: TRBV7-8
D: TRBD2
size: medium-sized
DNA: TGTGCCAGCAGCCCTCTTTTCCCGGCTAGCGGGAGTTTGGGTGAGCAGTTCTTC
CDR3: CASSPLFPASGSLGEQFF

J: TRBJ2-3
V: TRBV27
D: NA
size: medium-sized
DNA: TGTGCCAGCAGTTTATCGAAAAAAGATACGCAGTATTTT
CDR3: CASSLSKKDTQYF

J: TRBJ2-5
V: TRBV28
D: NA
size: medium-sized
DNA: TGTGCCAGCAGTTTATGGGGCTGGGAGACCCAGTACTTC
CDR3: CASSLWGWETQYF

J: TRBJ2-7
V: TRBV7-9
D: NA
size: medium-sized
DNA: TGTGCCAGCAGCTTATCCGCAGGGCTAGCCCACTACGAGCAGTACTTC
CDR3: CASSLSAGLAHYEQYF

J: TRBJ2-3
V: TRBV19
D: TRBD2
size: few
DNA: TGTGCCAGTAGTATAGGACTAGCGGGGGGGACTAGCACAGATACGCAGTATTTT
CDR3: CASSIGLAGGTSTDTQYF

J: TRBJ1-3
V: TRBV4-3
D: NA
size: medium-sized
DNA: TGCGCCAGCAGCCAAGATCCTAGGGGGAACTCTGGAAACACCATATATTTT
CDR3: CASSQDPRGNSGNTIYF

J: TRBJ1-1
V: TRBV19
D: NA
size: medium-sized
DNA: TGTGCCAGTAGCATACAGGGAATTGAAGCTTTCTTT
CDR3: CASSIQGIEAFF

J: TRBJ2-1
V: TRBV11-3
D: NA
size: medium-sized
DNA: TGTGCCAGCAGCTTAGTGGAGGGATCGGGCAATGAGCAGTTCTTC
CDR3: CASSLVEGSGNEQFF

J: TRBJ1-1
V: TRBV5-5
D: NA
size: large
DNA: TGTGCCAGCAGGTTGTCAAGGATCCGAGCGAACACTGAAGCTTTCTTT
CDR3: CASRLSRIRANTEAFF

J: TRBJ2-1
V: TRBV27
D: NA
size: medium-sized
DNA: TGTGCCAGCAGTTTACAATTAGCTCACAATGAGCAGTTCTTC
CDR3: CASSLQLAHNEQFF

J: TRBJ2-3
V: TRBV28
D: NA
size: NA
DNA: TGTGCCAGCAGTCTCCAGATCCTAGGACTTTCCCCCACAGATACGCAGTATTTT
CDR3: CASSLQILGLSPTDTQYF

J: TRBJ1-1
V: TRBV19
D: TRBD1
size: medium-sized
DNA: TGTGCCAGTACTCCGGACAGGAATTTGAACACTGAAGCTTTCTTT
CDR3: CASTPDRNLNTEAFF

J: TRBJ2-6
V: TRBV7-3
D: NA
size: NA
DNA: TGTGCCAGCAGCCCCCCACTGAGCTCTGGGGCCAACGTCCTGACTTTC
CDR3: CASSPPLSSGANVLTF

J: TRBJ2-3
V: TRBV28
D: TRBD2
size: medium-sized
DNA: TGTGCCAGCAGTTTTGTTGGGACTAGCGAGGTGGATACGCAGTATTTT
CDR3: CASSFVGTSEVDTQYF

J: TRBJ2-3
V: TRBV28
D: NA
size: large
DNA: TGTGCCAGCAGTACTAGCACAGATACGCAGTATTTT
CDR3: CASSTSTDTQYF

J: TRBJ1-1
V: TRBV27
D: NA
size: NA
DNA: TGTGCCAGCAGCCGCGGGACGAGATCTAAAGCTTTCTTT
CDR3: CASSRGTRSKAFF

J: TRBJ1-5
V: TRBV27
D: NA
size: medium-sized
DNA: TGTGCCAGCAGTTTAAACGGAAATCAGCCCCAGCATTTT
CDR3: CASSLNGNQPQHF

J: TRBJ2-7
V: TRBV19
D: NA
size: medium-sized
DNA: TGTGCCAGTAGTACCGGCGGGACAGCTATCTACGAGCAGTACTTC
CDR3: CASSTGGTAIYEQYF

J: TRBJ2-7
V: TRBV28
D: NA
size: medium-sized
DNA: TGTGCCAGCAGCCCATACGGGGCTCTCTTCGACGAGCAGTACTTC
CDR3: CASSPYGALFDEQYF

J: TRBJ2-1
V: TRBV7-2
D: NA
size: NA
DNA: TGTGCCAGCAGCTGGGACTGGGATGAGCAGTTCTTC
CDR3: CASSWDWDEQFF

J: TRBJ1-2
V: TRBV30
D: NA
size: NA
DNA: TGTGCCTGGAGTGCAGGGGTTAGGGGCTACACCTTC
CDR3: CAWSAGVRGYTF

J: TRBJ2-7
V: TRBV19
D: TRBD2
size: few
DNA: TGTGCCAGTAGTATGCTAGCGGGAGCTCCCGAGCAGTACTTC
CDR3: CASSMLAGAPEQYF

J: TRBJ1-6
V: TRBV7-3
D: NA
size: medium-sized
DNA: TGTGCCAGCAGCTTATTCAGGGGTGATAATTCACCCCTCCACTTT
CDR3: CASSLFRGDNSPLHF

J: TRBJ1-6
V: TRBV10-3
D: TRBD1
size: medium-sized
DNA: TGTGCCATCAGTGATAGGGACAGACCCTATAATTCACCCCTCCACTTT
CDR3: CAISDRDRPYNSPLHF

J: TRBJ2-2
V: TRBV20-1
D: NA
size: medium-sized
DNA: TGCAGTGCTAGAGATCAAGGTGGCCGTTCCACCGGGGAGCTGTTTTTT
CDR3: CSARDQGGRSTGELFF

J: TRBJ1-5
V: TRBV28
D: NA
size: medium-sized
DNA: TGTGCCAGCTTTTCCCTCTCCGATGCTAGCAATCAGCCCCAGCATTTT
CDR3: CASFSLSDASNQPQHF

J: TRBJ2-5
V: TRBV28
D: TRBD1
size: medium-sized
DNA: TGTGCCAGCAGTTTTCAGGGGGCGCAGAGAGAGACCCAGTACTTC
CDR3: CASSFQGAQRETQYF

J: TRBJ2-5
V: TRBV24-1
D: TRBD1
size: medium-sized
DNA: TGTGCCACCAGTGAATCTGGGACAGGTCGTCGGGAGACCCAGTACTTC
CDR3: CATSESGTGRRETQYF

J: TRBJ2-2
V: TRBV23-1
D: NA
size: medium-sized
DNA: TGCGCCAGCAGTCAACTGTCGGGGGCGGTGGAGCTGTTTTTT
CDR3: CASSQLSGAVELFF

J: TRBJ2-1
V: TRBV14
D: TRBD1
size: medium-sized
DNA: TGTGCCAGCAGCCAGAGAACAGGGGCCAATGAGCAGTTCTTC
CDR3: CASSQRTGANEQFF